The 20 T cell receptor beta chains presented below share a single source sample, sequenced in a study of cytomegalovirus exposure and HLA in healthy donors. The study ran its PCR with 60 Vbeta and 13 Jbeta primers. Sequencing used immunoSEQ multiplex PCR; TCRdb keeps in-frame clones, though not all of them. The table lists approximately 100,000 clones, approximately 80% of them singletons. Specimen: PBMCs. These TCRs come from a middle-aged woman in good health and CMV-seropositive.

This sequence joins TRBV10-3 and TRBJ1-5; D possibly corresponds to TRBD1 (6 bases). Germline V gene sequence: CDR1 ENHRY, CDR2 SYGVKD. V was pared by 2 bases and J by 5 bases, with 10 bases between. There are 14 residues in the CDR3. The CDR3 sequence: CAISEAGQHQPQHF. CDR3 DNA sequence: TGTGCCATCAGTGAGGCCGGACAGCATCAGCCCCAGCATTTT.

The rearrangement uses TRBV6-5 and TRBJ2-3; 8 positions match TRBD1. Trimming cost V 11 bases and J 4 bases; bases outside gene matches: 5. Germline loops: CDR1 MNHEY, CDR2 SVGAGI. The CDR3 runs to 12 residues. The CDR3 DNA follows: TGTGCCGGTGGACAGGGTCCAGATACGCAGTATTTT. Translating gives CAGGQGPDTQYF.

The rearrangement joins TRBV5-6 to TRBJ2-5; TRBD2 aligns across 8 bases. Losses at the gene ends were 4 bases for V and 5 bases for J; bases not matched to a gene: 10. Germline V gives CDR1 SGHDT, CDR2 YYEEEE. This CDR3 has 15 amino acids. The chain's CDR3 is CASSPRGGGRETQYF. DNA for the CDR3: TGTGCCAGCAGCCCCAGGGGCGGGGGGCGCGAGACCCAGTACTTC. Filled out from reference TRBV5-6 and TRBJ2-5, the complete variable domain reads DAGVTQSPTHLIKTRGQQVTLRCSPKSGHDTVSWYQQALGQGPQFIFQYYEEEERQRGNFPDRFSGHQFPNYSSELNVNALLLGDSALYLCASSPRGGGRETQYFGPGTRLLVL.

In DNA form, the CDR3 reads TGTGCCAGCTCACCGAGCGGGCAATGGTCACCCCTCCACTTT. It is translated as CASSPSGQWSPLHF. The chain has TRBV18 and TRBJ1-6; no firm D call. The CDR3 covers 14 residues. Germline CDR1 reads KGHSH; CDR2 reads LQKENI. V was cut by 3 bases and J by 10 bases, with 13 bases left in between. Based on the CDR3 plus reference TRBV18 and TRBJ1-6, the full variable domain is NAGVMQNPRHLVRRRGQEARLRCSPMKGHSHVYWYRQLPEEGLKFMVYLQKENIIDESGMPKERFSAEFPKEGPSILRIQQVVRGDSAAYFCASSPSGQWSPLHFGNGTRLTVT.

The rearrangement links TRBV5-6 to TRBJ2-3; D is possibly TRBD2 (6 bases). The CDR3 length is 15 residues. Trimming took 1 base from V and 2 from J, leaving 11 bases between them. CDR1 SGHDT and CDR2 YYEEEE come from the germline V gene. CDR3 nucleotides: TGTGCCAGCAGCTTGCCGGCGGGGTTCACAGATACGCAGTATTTT. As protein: CASSLPAGFTDTQYF.

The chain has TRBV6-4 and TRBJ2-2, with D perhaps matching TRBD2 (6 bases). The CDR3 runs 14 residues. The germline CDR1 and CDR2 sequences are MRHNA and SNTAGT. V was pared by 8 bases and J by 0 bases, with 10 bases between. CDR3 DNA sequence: TGTGCCAGCTCACGGGAGACGAACACCGGGGAGCTGTTTTTT. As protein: CASSRETNTGELFF.

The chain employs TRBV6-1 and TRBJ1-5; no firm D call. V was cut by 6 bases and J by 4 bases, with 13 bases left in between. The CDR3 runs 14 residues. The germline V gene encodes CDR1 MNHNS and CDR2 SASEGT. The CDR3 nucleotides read TGTGCCAGCAGCCAGCGGACGGAAAATCAGCCCCAGCATTTT. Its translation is CASSQRTENQPQHF.

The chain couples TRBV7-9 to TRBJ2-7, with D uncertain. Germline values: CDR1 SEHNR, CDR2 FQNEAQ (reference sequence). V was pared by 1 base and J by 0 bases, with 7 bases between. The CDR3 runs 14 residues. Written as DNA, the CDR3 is TGTGCCAGCAGCTTAGGATTGAGCTCCTACGAGCAGTACTTC. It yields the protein CASSLGLSSYEQYF. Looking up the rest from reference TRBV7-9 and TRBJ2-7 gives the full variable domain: DTGVSQNPRHKITKRGQNVTFRCDPISEHNRLYWYRQTLGQGPEFLTYFQNEAQLEKSRLLSDRFSAERPKGSFSTLEIQRTEQGDSAMYLCASSLGLSSYEQYFGPGTRLTVT.

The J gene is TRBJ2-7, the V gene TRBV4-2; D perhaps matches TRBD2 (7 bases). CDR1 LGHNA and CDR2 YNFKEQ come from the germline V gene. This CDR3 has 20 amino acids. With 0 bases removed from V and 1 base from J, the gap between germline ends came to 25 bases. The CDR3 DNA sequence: TGTGCCAGCAGCCAAGAGGGGGGGCGGGGGCGCAGACGTTTATCCTACGAGCAGTACTTC. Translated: CASSQEGGRGRRRLSYEQYF.

DNA for the CDR3: TGTGCCAGCGTAGATGGCGGGGCCTACAATGAGCAGTTCTTC. It encodes CASVDGGAYNEQFF. This sequence joins TRBV4-2 and TRBJ2-1; TRBD2 is a possible D gene (6 bases). CDR1 and CDR2 from the germline V gene are LGHNA and YNFKEQ. The V and J ends lost 8 bases and 2 bases respectively, with 13 bases between them. The CDR3 is 14 amino acids.

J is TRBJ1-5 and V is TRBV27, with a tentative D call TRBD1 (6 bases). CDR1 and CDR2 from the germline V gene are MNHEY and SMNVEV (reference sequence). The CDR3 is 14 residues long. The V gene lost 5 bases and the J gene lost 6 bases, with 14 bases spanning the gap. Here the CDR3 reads CASSGEGGRQPQHF. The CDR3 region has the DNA TGTGCCAGCAGTGGGGAGGGGGGGCGTCAGCCCCAGCATTTT.

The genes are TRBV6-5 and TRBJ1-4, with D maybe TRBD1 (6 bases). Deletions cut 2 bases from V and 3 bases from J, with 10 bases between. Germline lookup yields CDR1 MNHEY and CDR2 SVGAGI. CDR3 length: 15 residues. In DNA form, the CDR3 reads TGTGCCAGCAGTTACCGGGGGGCCGCTAATGAAAAACTGTTTTTT. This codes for CASSYRGAANEKLFF.

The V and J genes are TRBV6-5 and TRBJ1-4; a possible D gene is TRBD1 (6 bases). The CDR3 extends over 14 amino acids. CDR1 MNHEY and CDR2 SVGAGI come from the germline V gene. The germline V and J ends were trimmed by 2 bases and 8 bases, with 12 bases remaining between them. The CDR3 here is CASSYRRGREKLFF. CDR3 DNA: TGTGCCAGCAGTTACCGCAGGGGTAGGGAAAAACTGTTTTTT.

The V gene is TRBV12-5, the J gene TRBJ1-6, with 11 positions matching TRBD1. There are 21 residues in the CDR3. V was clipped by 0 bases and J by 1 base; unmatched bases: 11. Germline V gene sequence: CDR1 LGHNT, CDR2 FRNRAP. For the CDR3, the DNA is TGTGCTAGTGGTTTGGTACGAGGGGGGACAGGGGGAAGGTCCTATAATTCACCCCTCCACTTT. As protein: CASGLVRGGTGGRSYNSPLHF.

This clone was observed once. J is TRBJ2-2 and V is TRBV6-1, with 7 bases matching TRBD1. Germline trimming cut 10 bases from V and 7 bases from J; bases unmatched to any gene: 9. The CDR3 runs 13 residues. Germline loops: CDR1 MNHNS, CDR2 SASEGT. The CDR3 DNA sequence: TGTGCCACCCAGGACAGGTCTATCGGGGAGCTGTTTTTT. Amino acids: CATQDRSIGELFF.

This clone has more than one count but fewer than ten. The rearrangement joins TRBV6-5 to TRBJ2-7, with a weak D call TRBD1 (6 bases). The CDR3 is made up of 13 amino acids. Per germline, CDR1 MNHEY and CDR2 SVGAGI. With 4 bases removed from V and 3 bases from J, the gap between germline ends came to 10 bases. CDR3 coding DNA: TGTGCCAGCAGTTGGGGGCGGATCTACGAGCAGTACTTC. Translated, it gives CASSWGRIYEQYF.

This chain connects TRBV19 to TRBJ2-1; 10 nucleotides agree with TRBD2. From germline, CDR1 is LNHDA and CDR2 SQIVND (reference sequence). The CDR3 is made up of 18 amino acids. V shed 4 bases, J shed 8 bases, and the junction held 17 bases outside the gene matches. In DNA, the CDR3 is TGTGCCAGTAGTAGTTTAGCGGGGGGACTTACGGAAGAGTATGAGCAGTTCTTC. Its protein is CASSSLAGGLTEEYEQFF.

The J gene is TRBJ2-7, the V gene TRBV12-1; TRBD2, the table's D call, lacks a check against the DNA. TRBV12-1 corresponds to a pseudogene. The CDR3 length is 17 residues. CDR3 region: CASSFDLAGGPHDEQYF. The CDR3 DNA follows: TGTGCCAGCAGCTTTGATCTAGCGGGGGGGCCGCACGACGAGCAGTACTTC.

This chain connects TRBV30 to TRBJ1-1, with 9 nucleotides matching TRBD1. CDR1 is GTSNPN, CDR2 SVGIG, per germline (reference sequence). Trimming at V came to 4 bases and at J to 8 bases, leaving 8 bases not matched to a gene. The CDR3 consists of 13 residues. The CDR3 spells CAWNPMTGGEAFF. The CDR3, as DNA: TGTGCCTGGAACCCCATGACAGGGGGGGAAGCTTTCTTT.

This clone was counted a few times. The CDR3 protein is CASSDRGRMGYEQYF. The CDR3, as DNA: TGTGCCAGCAGCGACAGAGGTAGGATGGGCTACGAGCAGTACTTC. V usage is TRBV7-2 and J usage is TRBJ2-7; D might be TRBD1 (5 bases). This CDR3 has 15 residues. V lost 5 bases and J lost 3, with 17 bases in between. In germline, CDR1 is SGHTA, CDR2 FQGNSA.